This T cell receptor beta chain comes out of a study of OX40 agonist ivuxolimab in advanced cancers. With regard to the full study: The costimulatory receptor OX40 (CD134) was targeted by ivuxolimab, a fully human IgG2 agonistic monoclonal antibody. Of the approximately 53 patients in dose escalation, about 20 had hepatocellular carcinoma, around 15 had melanoma, 9 had renal cell carcinoma and 9 had head and neck cancer. The monotherapy dose-escalation portion (N ≈ 50 patients) of the phase I ivuxolimab trial is reported in the paper. Three dose-escalation patients achieved partial responses, one with hepatocellular carcinoma and two with cutaneous melanoma. Patients were allowed to have had prior anti-PD-1, anti-PD-L1 or anti-CTLA-4 therapy, and around 37% of the dose-escalation patients had previously received checkpoint inhibitors. Intravenous ivuxolimab was administered to patients every 2 weeks at six dose levels: 0.01, 0.1, 0.3, 1.5, 3 and 10 mg/kg. A male proportion of under 85% and a mean age of 60 years, ranging from about 20 to 79, were recorded for the dose-escalation cohort. The point of sequencing TCRbeta in the periphery was to test whether ivuxolimab changed TCR sequence diversity and drove clonal T-cell expansion. The paper's findings and limits, for the study overall: Low levels of normalized T-cell clonal expansion were also shown by some nonresponding patients. On average, CD8+ T cells showed more expanded clones than CD4+ T cells after ivuxolimab. At doses from 0.1 to 3.0 mg/kg, clonal expansion was seen in both CD4+ and CD8+ blood T cells between baseline and week 6. Partial responders in the 0.1-3.0 mg/kg groups had among the lowest normalized peripheral clonal expansion, especially among CD8+ T cells. Antigen specificity was not determined for the clonally expanded peripheral T cells.

There are a few counts of this clone. There is no known antigen for this receptor. No much larger clonotype is one base removed from it; base qualities were not supplied. The CDR3 spans 11 residues, from the cysteine through the phenylalanine. The CDR3 DNA has 33 bases and is translated from base 1. Via the germline V gene, CDR1 is KGHSH and CDR2 LQKENI. Deletion took 2 bases off V and 5 bases off J, with a span of 3 bases between the germline ends. Patients with autoimmune disease history or receiving systemic immunosuppression were excluded from the trial. In every dose cohort, peripheral blood was drawn for TCR sequencing at baseline, cycle 4 day 1, and cycle 7 day 1. Samples were obtained from an open-label, multicenter, first-in-human phase I dose-escalation trial of ivuxolimab. The trial enrolled adults with locally advanced or metastatic head and neck squamous cell, hepatocellular, melanoma or renal cell carcinoma. CD4+ and CD8+ T cells were sorted separately from peripheral blood before TCR sequencing.

Genomic DNA was isolated from the sorted cells so that the TCRbeta CDR3 region could be sequenced. TCRbeta CDR3 regions were sequenced using the immunoSEQ Assay. Not all clones reach the TCRdb copy of this immuneACCESS table, which keeps in-frame sequences only. Checked studies attribute under half of the gap to unresolved V genes and leave the rest unexplained. The sample table shows some 51,000 clones, and more than 75% are seen once. Roughly 13% of the sample goes to the ten largest clones. The sequences come from CD4+ or CD8+ T cells sorted from blood, collected in a trial of the OX40 agonist ivuxolimab. This receptor was identified in an adult with an advanced solid tumor such as melanoma, head and neck, liver or kidney cancer. The rearranged chain carries TRBV18 and TRBJ2-5; a confident D gene designation cannot be given. The CDR3 is CASSPTETQYF. The bases are TGTGCCAGCTCACCAACGGAGACCCAGTACTTC. Supplemented by the reference TRBV18 and TRBJ2-5 proteins around the CDR3, the complete variable domain is NAGVMQNPRHLVRRRGQEARLRCSPMKGHSHVYWYRQLPEEGLKFMVYLQKENIIDESGMPKERFSAEFPKEGPSILRIQQVVRGDSAAYFCASSPTETQYFGPGTRLLVL.